The rows below give T cell receptor beta chains drawn from one sample of a study of cytomegalovirus exposure and HLA in healthy donors. Assay: immunoSEQ multiplex PCR; the TCRdb copy retains only in-frame clones and omits some. This table has 150,000 or so clones, 64% appearing once. The source material was PBMCs. Receptors originate from a woman aged 25 to 45 in good health and CMV-seropositive. Each CDR3 is given with its conserved first and last residue. Each record gives: clone size, V gene, D gene, J gene, CDR3 protein, CDR3 DNA. D genes are given only for firm matches. Size is omitted from some rows. Given values are once, few, many or a class for expanded clones.

clone_size: few
v_call: TRBV6-6
d_call: TRBD1
j_call: TRBJ1-2
cdr3_aa: CASSRDRDTYGYTF
cdr3_nt: TGTGCCAGCAGTCGGGACAGGGATACCTATGGCTACACCTTC

clone_size: -
v_call: TRBV10-3
d_call: TRBD1
j_call: TRBJ2-7
cdr3_aa: CAIRKGQGNSYEQYF
cdr3_nt: TGTGCCATCAGAAAAGGACAGGGAAACTCCTACGAGCAGTACTTC

clone_size: -
v_call: TRBV7-9
d_call: -
j_call: TRBJ1-1
cdr3_aa: CASSSRTRNTEAFF
cdr3_nt: TGTGCCAGCAGCTCCAGAACCCGGAACACTGAAGCTTTCTTT

clone_size: -
v_call: TRBV5-1
d_call: TRBD1
j_call: TRBJ1-2
cdr3_aa: CASSSAGQGLGGYTF
cdr3_nt: TGCGCCAGCAGCTCCGCGGGACAGGGCCTCGGAGGCTACACCTTC

clone_size: -
v_call: TRBV7-9
d_call: -
j_call: TRBJ1-2
cdr3_aa: CASSLVPSGYTF
cdr3_nt: TGTGCCAGCAGCTTAGTGCCCAGTGGCTACACCTTC

clone_size: -
v_call: TRBV9
d_call: -
j_call: TRBJ1-4
cdr3_aa: CASSVASRDSEKLFF
cdr3_nt: TGTGCCAGCAGCGTAGCCAGCAGGGATTCTGAAAAACTGTTTTTT

clone_size: -
v_call: TRBV7-2
d_call: TRBD1
j_call: TRBJ2-6
cdr3_aa: CASSPLRTGSGANVLTF
cdr3_nt: TGTGCCAGCAGCCCGCTTAGGACAGGGTCTGGGGCCAACGTCCTGACTTTC

clone_size: -
v_call: TRBV6-6
d_call: -
j_call: TRBJ2-1
cdr3_aa: CATGRGTGNYNEQFF
cdr3_nt: TGTGCCACCGGGAGGGGGACAGGGAACTACAATGAGCAGTTCTTC

clone_size: -
v_call: TRBV6-5
d_call: -
j_call: TRBJ1-6
cdr3_aa: CASSYSRQGNSPLHF
cdr3_nt: TGTGCCAGCAGTTACTCGCGGCAGGGTAACTCACCCCTCCACTTT

clone_size: -
v_call: TRBV19
d_call: TRBD1
j_call: TRBJ1-2
cdr3_aa: CASNPGTGVGYTF
cdr3_nt: TGTGCCAGTAACCCCGGGACAGGGGTCGGCTACACCTTC

clone_size: -
v_call: TRBV5-1
d_call: TRBD2
j_call: TRBJ2-7
cdr3_aa: CASSLELAETSYEQYF
cdr3_nt: TGCGCCAGCAGCTTGGAACTAGCGGAAACATCCTACGAGCAGTACTTC

clone_size: few
v_call: TRBV29-1
d_call: TRBD1
j_call: TRBJ1-1
cdr3_aa: CSVRGDRGSEAFF
cdr3_nt: TGCAGCGTCCGAGGGGACAGGGGCTCTGAAGCTTTCTTT

clone_size: -
v_call: TRBV28
d_call: TRBD2
j_call: TRBJ2-7
cdr3_aa: CASSVPSGGSYEQYF
cdr3_nt: TGTGCCAGCAGTGTCCCTAGCGGGGGTTCCTACGAGCAGTACTTC

clone_size: -
v_call: TRBV5-1
d_call: -
j_call: TRBJ2-2
cdr3_aa: CASSLAGLDTGELFF
cdr3_nt: TGCGCCAGCAGCTTGGCAGGGCTCGACACCGGGGAGCTGTTTTTT

clone_size: -
v_call: TRBV6-1
d_call: TRBD1
j_call: TRBJ1-5
cdr3_aa: CASSTGTGDQPQHF
cdr3_nt: TGTGCCAGCAGTACCGGGACAGGGGATCAGCCCCAGCATTTT

clone_size: -
v_call: TRBV23-1
d_call: TRBD1
j_call: TRBJ1-5
cdr3_aa: CASSLPGTGLFYSNQPQHF
cdr3_nt: TGCGCCAGCAGTCTACCCGGGACAGGTCTTTTTTATAGCAATCAGCCCCAGCATTTT

clone_size: -
v_call: TRBV6-1
d_call: -
j_call: TRBJ2-5
cdr3_aa: CASSEALSQGETQYF
cdr3_nt: TGTGCCAGCAGTGAAGCCCTTTCCCAGGGGGAGACCCAGTACTTC

clone_size: -
v_call: TRBV5-1
d_call: TRBD2
j_call: TRBJ2-2
cdr3_aa: CASRSLAGNTGELFF
cdr3_nt: TGCGCCAGCAGATCGCTAGCGGGGAACACCGGGGAGCTGTTTTTT

clone_size: -
v_call: TRBV5-4
d_call: -
j_call: TRBJ2-3
cdr3_aa: CASRLEIADTQYF
cdr3_nt: TGTGCCAGCAGGTTAGAGATCGCAGATACGCAGTATTTT

clone_size: many
v_call: TRBV2
d_call: TRBD1
j_call: TRBJ1-5
cdr3_aa: CASSGTGAQAQHF
cdr3_nt: TGTGCCAGCTCCGGGACAGGGGCCCAGGCCCAGCATTTT

clone_size: -
v_call: TRBV29-1
d_call: -
j_call: TRBJ1-1
cdr3_aa: CSAWGGGEPGAFF
cdr3_nt: TGCAGCGCCTGGGGGGGTGGGGAACCTGGAGCTTTCTTT

clone_size: -
v_call: TRBV4-2
d_call: -
j_call: TRBJ2-7
cdr3_aa: CASSQDRESEQYF
cdr3_nt: TGTGCCAGCAGCCAAGATAGGGAGAGCGAGCAGTACTTC

clone_size: -
v_call: TRBV9
d_call: -
j_call: TRBJ1-3
cdr3_aa: CASTRGPGNTIYF
cdr3_nt: TGTGCCAGCACCCGGGGTCCTGGAAACACCATATATTTT

clone_size: -
v_call: TRBV5-6
d_call: TRBD1
j_call: TRBJ1-2
cdr3_aa: CASSGDRLGGYTF
cdr3_nt: TGTGCCAGCAGCGGGGACAGGCTGGGGGGCTACACCTTC

clone_size: few
v_call: TRBV11-3
d_call: TRBD2
j_call: TRBJ2-2
cdr3_aa: CASSSGGGGSTGELFF
cdr3_nt: TGTGCCAGCAGCTCCGGGGGGGGTGGCAGCACCGGGGAGCTGTTTTTT

clone_size: -
v_call: TRBV7-2
d_call: -
j_call: TRBJ2-5
cdr3_aa: CASRLTRWETQYF
cdr3_nt: TGTGCCAGCCGATTAACTCGATGGGAGACCCAGTACTTC

clone_size: -
v_call: TRBV7-9
d_call: -
j_call: TRBJ1-2
cdr3_aa: CASSAGQGEDHYGYTF
cdr3_nt: TGTGCCAGCAGCGCCGGCCAGGGTGAAGATCACTATGGCTACACCTTC

clone_size: -
v_call: TRBV27
d_call: TRBD2
j_call: TRBJ2-7
cdr3_aa: CASSSLAGGPSYEQYF
cdr3_nt: TGTGCCAGCAGTTCCCTAGCGGGAGGACCATCCTACGAGCAGTACTTC

clone_size: once
v_call: TRBV5-1
d_call: -
j_call: TRBJ2-1
cdr3_aa: CASSLDPNNEQFF
cdr3_nt: TGCGCCAGCAGCTTGGATCCAAACAATGAGCAGTTCTTC

clone_size: few
v_call: TRBV6-9
d_call: TRBD1
j_call: TRBJ1-1
cdr3_aa: CASSCPGQAITEAFF
cdr3_nt: TGTGCCAGCAGTTGTCCGGGACAGGCAATCACTGAAGCTTTCTTT

clone_size: -
v_call: TRBV11-2
d_call: -
j_call: TRBJ2-1
cdr3_aa: CASSFASANEQFF
cdr3_nt: TGTGCCAGCAGCTTCGCGAGTGCTAATGAGCAGTTCTTC

clone_size: -
v_call: TRBV27
d_call: TRBD1
j_call: TRBJ1-4
cdr3_aa: CASSSNRGEKLFF
cdr3_nt: TGTGCCAGCAGTTCGAACAGGGGTGAAAAACTGTTTTTT